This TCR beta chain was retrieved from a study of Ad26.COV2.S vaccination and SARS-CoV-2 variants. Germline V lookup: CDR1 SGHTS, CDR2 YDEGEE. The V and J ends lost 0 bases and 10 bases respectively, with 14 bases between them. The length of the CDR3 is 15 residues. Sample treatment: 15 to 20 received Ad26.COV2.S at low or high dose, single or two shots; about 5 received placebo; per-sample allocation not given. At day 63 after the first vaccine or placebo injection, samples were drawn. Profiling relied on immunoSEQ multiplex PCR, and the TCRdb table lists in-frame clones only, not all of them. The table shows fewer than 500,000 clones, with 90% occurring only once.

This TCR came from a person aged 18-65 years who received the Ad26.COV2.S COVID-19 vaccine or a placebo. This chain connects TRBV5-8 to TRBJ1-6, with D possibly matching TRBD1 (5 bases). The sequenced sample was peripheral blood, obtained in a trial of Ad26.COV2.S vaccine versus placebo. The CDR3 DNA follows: TGTGCCAGCAGCTTGGGGGGCAGGCCCTGGTCACCCCTCCACTTT. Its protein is CASSLGGRPWSPLHF.